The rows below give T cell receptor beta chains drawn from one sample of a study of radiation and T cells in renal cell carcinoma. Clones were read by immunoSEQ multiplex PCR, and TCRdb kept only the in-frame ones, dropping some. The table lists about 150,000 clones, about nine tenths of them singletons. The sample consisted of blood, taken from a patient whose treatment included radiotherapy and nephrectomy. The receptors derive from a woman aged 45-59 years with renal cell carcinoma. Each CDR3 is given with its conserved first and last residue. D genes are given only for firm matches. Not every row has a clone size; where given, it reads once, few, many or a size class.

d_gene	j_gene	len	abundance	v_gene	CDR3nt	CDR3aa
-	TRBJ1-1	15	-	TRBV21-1	TGTGCCAGCAGTCTGACAGGGAATCCGAACACTGAAGCTTTCTTT	CASSLTGNPNTEAFF
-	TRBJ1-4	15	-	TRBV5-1	TGCGCCAGCAGCTTGGGAGCGACTCCCGATGAAAAACTGTTTTTT	CASSLGATPDEKLFF
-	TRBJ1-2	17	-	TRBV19	TGTGCCAGTAGGACCTGGGGGGACGAGGCGGATAACTATGGCTACACCTTC	CASRTWGDEADNYGYTF
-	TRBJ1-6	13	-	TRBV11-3	TGTGCCAGCAGCCCGCAGGGGTCGGCACCCCTCCACTTT	CASSPQGSAPLHF
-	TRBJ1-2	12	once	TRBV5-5	TGTGCCAGCAGCTTGGATAATTTAAGCTACACCTTC	CASSLDNLSYTF
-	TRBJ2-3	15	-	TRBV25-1	TGTGCCAGCAGTATGGGGGCCTGGGGCACAGATACGCAGTATTTT	CASSMGAWGTDTQYF
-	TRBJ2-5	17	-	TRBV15	TGTGCCACCAGCCCCTCGAAACTGGACACCGCTCAAGAGACCCAGTACTTC	CATSPSKLDTAQETQYF
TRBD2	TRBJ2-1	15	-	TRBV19	TGTGCCAGTAGTATAAGTAGCGGGGGCTACAATGAGCAGTTCTTC	CASSISSGGYNEQFF
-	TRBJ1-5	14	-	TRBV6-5	TGTGCCAGCAGTTATGCAGGCCCCCATCAGCCCCAGCATTTT	CASSYAGPHQPQHF
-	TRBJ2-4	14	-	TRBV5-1	TGCGCCAGCAGCCCCAGATTCGACGGGAACATTCAGTACTTC	CASSPRFDGNIQYF
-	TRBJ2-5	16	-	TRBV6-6	TGTGCCAGCAGTCACCTACGCCGGGACTCGGGAGAGACCCAGTACTTC	CASSHLRRDSGETQYF
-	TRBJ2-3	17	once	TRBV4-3	TGCGCCAGCAGCCCTCACCAGGCCACCGATCCGGCAGATACGCAGTATTTT	CASSPHQATDPADTQYF
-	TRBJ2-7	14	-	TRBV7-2	TGTGCCAGCAGCTTAGCTGGACAGCCCTACGAGCAGTACTTC	CASSLAGQPYEQYF
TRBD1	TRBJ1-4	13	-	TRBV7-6	TGTGCCAGCAGCCCGACAGGGGGTGAAAAACTGTTTTTT	CASSPTGGEKLFF
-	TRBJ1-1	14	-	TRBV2	TGTGCCAGCAGTTTATCAGGGGTGAACACTGAAGCTTTCTTT	CASSLSGVNTEAFF
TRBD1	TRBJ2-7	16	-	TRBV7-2	TGTGCCAGCAGCTTAGGGGTCGGGGGACAGGGACCTGAGCAGTACTTC	CASSLGVGGQGPEQYF
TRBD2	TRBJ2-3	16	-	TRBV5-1	TGCGCCAGCAGCTTGGTAGTAGCGGGCTTCGCAGATACGCAGTATTTT	CASSLVVAGFADTQYF
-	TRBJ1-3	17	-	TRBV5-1	TGCGCCAGCAGCTTGGACGGCAGATTGAACTCTGGAAACACCATATATTTT	CASSLDGRLNSGNTIYF
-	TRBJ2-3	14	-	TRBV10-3	TGTGCCATCAGTGTGGAGGAGTGGGCAGATACGCAGTATTTT	CAISVEEWADTQYF
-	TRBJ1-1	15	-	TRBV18	TGTGCCAGCTCCCCTACCGAGCGGGGTTCAACTGAAGCTTTCTTT	CASSPTERGSTEAFF
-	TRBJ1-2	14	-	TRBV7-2	TGTGCCAGCGGCTTAGGTCCAGCTAACTATGGCTACACCTTC	CASGLGPANYGYTF
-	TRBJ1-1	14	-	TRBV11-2	TGTGCCAGCAGCTTCGGGGGGCAGGGCACTGAAGCTTTCTTT	CASSFGGQGTEAFF
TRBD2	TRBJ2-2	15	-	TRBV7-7	TGTGCTAGCAGCTTGACTAGCGGGGGCACCGGGGAGCTGTTTTTT	CASSLTSGGTGELFF
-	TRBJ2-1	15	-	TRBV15	TGTGCCACCAGCAGAGGCCGGGACTCCACCCCAAGGGAGTTCTTC	CATSRGRDSTPREFF
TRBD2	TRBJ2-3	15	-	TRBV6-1	TGTGCCACCCGGCCGGGGGGTCCTAGCACAGATACGCAGTATTTT	CATRPGGPSTDTQYF
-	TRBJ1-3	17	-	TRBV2	TGTGCCAGCAGTGATAGGGCTCCGGGGCATTCTGGAAACACCATATATTTT	CASSDRAPGHSGNTIYF
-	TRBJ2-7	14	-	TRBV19	TGTGCCAGTAGTATCTCATCTCTTCCCTACGAGCAGTACTTC	CASSISSLPYEQYF
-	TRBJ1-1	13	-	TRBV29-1	TGCAGCGTTGAAGGTGACAGGAACACTGAAGCTTTCTTT	CSVEGDRNTEAFF
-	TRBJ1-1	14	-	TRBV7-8	TGTGCCAGCAGCTTAGCACGGGAGAACACTGAAGCTTTCTTT	CASSLARENTEAFF
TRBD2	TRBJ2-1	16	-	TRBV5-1	TGCGCCAGCAGCTCGACTAGCGGGAGAAGGAACAATGAGCAGTTCTTC	CASSSTSGRRNNEQFF
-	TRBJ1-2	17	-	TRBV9	TGTGCCAGCAGCGTAGTCTCGGACCCTCTCGCCGGGTATGGCTACACCTTC	CASSVVSDPLAGYGYTF
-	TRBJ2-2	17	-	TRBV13	TGTGCCAGCAGCGGTCGGCGGCAGGGGATTATAACCGGGGAGCTGTTTTTT	CASSGRRQGIITGELFF
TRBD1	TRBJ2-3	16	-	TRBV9	TGTGCCAGCAGCGTAAATGAGGGGGCGAGAACAGATACGCAGTATTTT	CASSVNEGARTDTQYF
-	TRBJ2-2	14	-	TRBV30	TGTGCCTGGGCCGGGGACGGCGGCACCGGGGAGCTGTTTTTT	CAWAGDGGTGELFF
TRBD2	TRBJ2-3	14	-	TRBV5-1	TGCGCCAGCAGCCCTGGACTAGCGACAGATACGCAGTATTTT	CASSPGLATDTQYF
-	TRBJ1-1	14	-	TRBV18	TGTGCCAGCTCACCGGGCCCAATAGACACTGAAGCTTTCTTT	CASSPGPIDTEAFF
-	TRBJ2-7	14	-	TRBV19	TGTGCCAGTAGTAGTCAGATTGACTCCTACGAGCAGTACTTC	CASSSQIDSYEQYF
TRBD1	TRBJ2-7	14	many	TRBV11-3	TGTGCCAGCAGCCTTGACAGGGGGGACTACGAGCAGTACTTC	CASSLDRGDYEQYF
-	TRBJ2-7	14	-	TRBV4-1	TGCGCCAGCAGCCAACGTCAGGGGCGTAGCGAGCAGTACTTC	CASSQRQGRSEQYF
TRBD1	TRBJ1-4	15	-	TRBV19	TGTGGGACAGGTCCAACCACCGTAACGAAGGAAAAACTGTTTTTT	CGTGPTTVTKEKLFF
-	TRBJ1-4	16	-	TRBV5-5	TGTGCCAGCAGCTATAGGGGGGCCCCGACTAATGAAAAACTGTTTTTT	CASSYRGAPTNEKLFF
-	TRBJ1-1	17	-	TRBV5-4	TGTGCCAGCAGCCCCCGTAAAAGGGCTGACATGAACACTGAAGCTTTCTTT	CASSPRKRADMNTEAFF
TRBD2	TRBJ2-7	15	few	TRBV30	TGTGCCGGAGGAGGCCTAGCGGGGGGGCGGAACGAGCAGTACTTC	CAGGGLAGGRNEQYF
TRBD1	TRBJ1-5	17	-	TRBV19	TGTGCCAGTAGTATACTCGGGACAGGGGGGATGAATCAGCCCCAGCATTTT	CASSILGTGGMNQPQHF
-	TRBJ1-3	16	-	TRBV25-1	TGTGCCAGTACTGACTCGACAGCCGGCTCTGGAAACACCATATATTTT	CASTDSTAGSGNTIYF
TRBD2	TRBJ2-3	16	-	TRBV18	TGTGCCAGCTCACCGACAGCGGGAGGAAGCACAGATACGCAGTATTTT	CASSPTAGGSTDTQYF
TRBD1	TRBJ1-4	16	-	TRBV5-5	TGTGCCAGCAGCTTGCCGGGGGGACAGCTTAATGAAAAACTGTTTTTT	CASSLPGGQLNEKLFF
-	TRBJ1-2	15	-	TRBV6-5	TGTGCCAGCAGTGCAATACAGGTTCTTAACTATGGCTACACCTTC	CASSAIQVLNYGYTF
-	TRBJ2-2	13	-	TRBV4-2	TGTGCCAGCAGCCAAGATGAGGCCCTGGAGCTGTTTTTT	CASSQDEALELFF
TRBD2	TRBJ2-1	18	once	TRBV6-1	TGTGCCAGCAGTGAAAAGCTAGCGGGGGGGCTAAGGGGCAATGAGCAGTTCTTC	CASSEKLAGGLRGNEQFF
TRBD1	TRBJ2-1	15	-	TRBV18	TGTGCCAGCTCACCGCGGACAGGGAGAAACAATGAGCAGTTCTTC	CASSPRTGRNNEQFF
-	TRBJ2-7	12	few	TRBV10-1	TGCGCCAGTTTCCGTCCAACTTACGAGCAGTACTTC	CASFRPTYEQYF
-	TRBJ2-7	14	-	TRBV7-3	TGTGCCAGCAGCCTGTACACCTCTTCGGGGGAGCAGTACTTC	CASSLYTSSGEQYF
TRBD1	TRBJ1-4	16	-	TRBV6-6	TGTGCCAGCAGGCTTAGCCGGGACAGGGTTAATGAAAAACTGTTTTTT	CASRLSRDRVNEKLFF
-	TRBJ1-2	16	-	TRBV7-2	TGTGCCAGCAGCTCCCTCCGTCGTCAGTTAAACTATGGCTACACCTTC	CASSSLRRQLNYGYTF
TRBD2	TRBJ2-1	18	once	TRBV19	TGTGCCAGTAGTATAGGCGCGACTAGCGGGGGGGTATACAATGAGCAGTTCTTC	CASSIGATSGGVYNEQFF
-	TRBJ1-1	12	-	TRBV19	TGTGCCAGTAGTATATTGGGACAAGGAGCTTTCTTT	CASSILGQGAFF
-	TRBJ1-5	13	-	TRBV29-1	TGCAGCGTTGCGGGAGAGAGCAATCAGCCCCAGCATTTT	CSVAGESNQPQHF
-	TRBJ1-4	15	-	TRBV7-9	TGTGCCAGCAGCTTAGACCCGGCTTCTAATGAAAAACTGTTTTTT	CASSLDPASNEKLFF